Here is one T cell receptor (beta chain) with its context. This sample is part of a study of CD8 T cells in Susac syndrome. The authors carried out high-throughput sequencing of TCR beta. They applied it to CD8+ and CD4+ T cells obtained from blood. Random hexamers were used to reverse transcribe an amount of roughly 0.5 to 1 ug RNA. TCRdb ran MiXCR on the immunoSEQ multiplex PCR reads and lists one entry per CDR3 protein. The sample lists 150,000 to 200,000 distinct CDR3 sequences, about 94% seen once, with about 0.13% in the top ten. With 1 base clipped from V and 3 bases from J, the junction kept 5 bases outside the gene matches. Germline V lookup: CDR1 SNHLY, CDR2 FYNNEI. There are 16 residues in the CDR3.

The receptor was isolated from a human donor in good health. The sequencing input was CD4+ T cells from PBMCs. The genes are TRBV2 and TRBJ2-7, with 11 bases fitting TRBD2. Written as DNA, the CDR3 is TGTGCCAGCAGTGAAGTGGGACTAGCGGAACACTACGAGCAGTACTTC. Translated: CASSEVGLAEHYEQYF.